These 20 T cell receptor beta chains were sequenced from one sample in a study of T cell responses to AZD1222 COVID-19 vaccine. Data came from immunoSEQ multiplex PCR; TCRdb stores just in-frame clones and leaves some out. The sample has roughly 150,000 clones, about 87% seen once. The source material was peripheral blood, sampled on day 0 of MenACWY control vaccination. These receptors were taken from an adult in good health.

This chain joins TRBV7-9 and TRBJ1-4; D is unclear. The CDR3 is 16 amino acids. The germline V gene has CDR1 SEHNR and CDR2 FQNEAQ (reference sequence). V was cut by 6 bases and J by 3 bases, with 17 bases left in between. The CDR3 reads CASSSWSVGSNEKLFF. CDR3 DNA sequence: TGTGCCAGCAGTTCGTGGAGTGTGGGTTCTAATGAAAAACTGTTTTTT.

This sequence joins TRBV7-9 and TRBJ2-3, with TRBD2 identical over 9 bases. After removal of 0 bases from V and 6 bases from J, the junction contained 7 bases not matched to a gene. CDR1 and CDR2 from the germline V gene are SEHNR and FQNEAQ (reference sequence). The CDR3 is made up of 16 amino acids. This CDR3 reads CASSLARLAGSDTQYF. CDR3 nucleotides: TGTGCCAGCAGCTTAGCGAGGCTAGCGGGATCTGATACGCAGTATTTT.

The chain combines TRBV5-6 with TRBJ2-1, with D possibly being TRBD2 (5 bases). The CDR3 contains 14 residues. Germline V lookup: CDR1 SGHDT, CDR2 YYEEEE. V was pared by 6 bases and J by 2 bases, with 12 bases between. CDR3: CASTLRGTYNEQFF. The CDR3 DNA follows: TGTGCCAGCACCCTGCGAGGGACCTACAATGAGCAGTTCTTC.

This clone was observed a handful of times. The chain has TRBV7-9 and TRBJ1-6, with D hard to call. Germline assignment: CDR1 SEHNR and CDR2 FQNEAQ (reference sequence). Trimming removed 6 bases at V and 7 bases at J, with 10 bases between. This CDR3 comprises 13 residues. This chain's CDR3 is CASRREVNSPLHF. CDR3 DNA sequence: TGTGCCAGCAGGAGGGAGGTGAATTCACCCCTCCACTTT.

The gene calls are TRBV29-1 and TRBJ1-1; TRBD1 is a possible D gene (5 bases). The CDR3 length is 12 residues. V was trimmed by 3 bases and J by 5 bases, leaving 10 bases between them. The germline CDR1 and CDR2 sequences are SQVTM and ANQGSEA. This chain's CDR3 is CSVDPGGTEAFF. CDR3 coding DNA: TGCAGCGTTGACCCTGGGGGGACTGAAGCTTTCTTT.

This clone was seen once. The chain combines TRBV5-1 with TRBJ1-2, with TRBD1 matching over 10 bases. Germline V gene lookup returns CDR1 SGHRS and CDR2 YFSETQ. The CDR3 extends over 14 amino acids. V trimming: 2 bases; J trimming: 4 bases; junction bases outside the gene matches: 2. The CDR3 is CASSFGQGVYGYTF. The DNA for the CDR3 is TGCGCCAGCAGCTTCGGACAGGGGGTCTATGGCTACACCTTC.

The chain uses TRBV29-1 and TRBJ1-3, with a tentative D call TRBD1 (6 bases). The germline V gene has CDR1 SQVTM and CDR2 ANQGSEA. CDR3 length: 13 amino acids. Deletions cut 4 bases from V and 4 bases from J, with 11 bases between. As DNA, the CDR3 is TGCAGCGTTGTGGGCAGGGGAGGAAACACCATATATTTT. Protein: CSVVGRGGNTIYF.

V and J are TRBV10-3 and TRBJ2-7; TRBD2 aligns across 10 bases. Unmatched junction bases numbered 6, after V lost 2 bases and J lost 5 bases. CDR1 is ENHRY, CDR2 SYGVKD, per germline. CDR3 length: 15 residues. The CDR3 DNA follows: TGTGCCATCAGTGAGAGCGGGAGGGGCTTGGACGAGCAGTACTTC. Residues: CAISESGRGLDEQYF.

The chain is built from TRBV7-9 and TRBJ2-1; 8 nucleotides align to TRBD1. V lost 5 bases, J lost 1 base, and 4 bases stayed unmatched. CDR1 is SEHNR, CDR2 FQNEAQ, per germline (reference sequence). This CDR3 has 15 residues. The DNA for the CDR3 is TGTGCCAGCAGCCGGGACAGGCGATCCTACAATGAGCAGTTCTTC. Translated, it gives CASSRDRRSYNEQFF.

The chain combines TRBV19 with TRBJ1-4; a possible D gene is TRBD1 (6 bases). The CDR3 runs to 14 residues. CDR1 LNHDA and CDR2 SQIVND come from the germline V gene (reference sequence). Between the trimmed V and J ends, which lost 5 bases and 3 bases, there was a span of 10 bases. The CDR3 bases are TGTGCCAGTAGTCCCTCAGGGGCTAATGAAAAACTGTTTTTT. Translation gives CASSPSGANEKLFF. Filled out from reference TRBV19 and TRBJ1-4, the complete variable domain reads DGGITQSPKYLFRKEGQNVTLSCEQNLNHDAMYWYRQDPGQGLRLIYYSQIVNDFQKGDIAEGYSVSREKKESFPLTVTSAQKNPTAFYLCASSPSGANEKLFFGSGTQLSVL.

The chain uses TRBV3-1 (or the pseudogene TRBV3-2) and TRBJ1-6, with D hard to call. The CDR3 is 16 residues long. The V and J ends lost 2 bases and 7 bases respectively, with 15 bases between them. Germline-derived CDR1 and CDR2 are LGHDT and YNNKEL (reference sequence). The CDR3 DNA reads TGTGCCAGCAGCCAACGTACTAGGGCTTCGAATTCACCCCTCCACTTT. Amino acids: CASSQRTRASNSPLHF.

This clone has only one observation. CDR3 in amino acids: CASTAGLANYGYTF. In DNA form, the CDR3 reads TGTGCCAGCACGGCGGGACTAGCTAACTATGGCTACACCTTC. The chain carries TRBV6-5 and TRBJ1-2, with a tentative D call TRBD1 (5 bases). Trimming took off 7 bases at V and 0 bases at J, with 12 bases between the two ends. CDR1 MNHEY and CDR2 SVGAGI come from the germline V gene. This CDR3 is built from 14 residues.

This clone occurred a few times. The rearrangement links TRBV24-1 to TRBJ2-1, with D maybe TRBD1 (5 bases). Trimming stripped 1 base from V and 6 bases from J, with 15 bases between. The CDR3 is 16 residues long. In germline, CDR1 is KGHDR, CDR2 SFDVKD. The CDR3 sequence is CATSDFRQKDPNEQFF. CDR3 sequence (DNA): TGTGCCACCAGTGATTTTAGACAGAAAGACCCCAATGAGCAGTTCTTC.

The rearrangement links TRBV9 to TRBJ2-3; D gene uncertain. The CDR3 spans 14 residues. V shed 4 bases and J shed 6 bases, with 15 bases lying between them. Germline V gene lookup returns CDR1 SGDLS and CDR2 YYNGEE. The CDR3 DNA reads TGTGCCAGCAGCCCCGGCCTAGGTGTTGATACGCAGTATTTT. Translation: CASSPGLGVDTQYF. Full variable domain (remainder filled in from reference TRBV9 and TRBJ2-3): DSGVTQTPKHLITATGQRVTLRCSPRSGDLSVYWYQQSLDQGLQFLIQYYNGEERAKGNILERFSAQQFPDLHSELNLSSLELGDSALYFCASSPGLGVDTQYFGPGTRLTVL.

The CDR3 region has the DNA TGTGCCAGCAGAGGCGCGAGGGGCTACACCTTC. It specifies CASRGARGYTF. The chain is built from TRBV25-1 and TRBJ1-2; D gene unclear. The CDR3 is made up of 11 amino acids. The V and J ends lost 6 bases and 8 bases respectively, with 10 bases between them. Looked up from germline, CDR1 is MGHDK and CDR2 is SYGVNS.

This sequence joins TRBV5-8 and TRBJ1-1; no reliable D call. Trimming took 1 base from V and 8 from J, leaving 12 bases between them. This CDR3 comprises 13 residues. Per germline, CDR1 SGHTS and CDR2 YDEGEE. CDR3: CASSLLNRGEAFF. In DNA form, the CDR3 reads TGTGCCAGCAGCTTGTTAAACAGAGGAGAAGCTTTCTTT. Using reference TRBV5-8 and TRBJ1-1 for the parts outside the CDR3, the full variable domain is EAGVTQSPTHLIKTRGQQATLRCSPISGHTSVYWYQQALGLGLQFLLWYDEGEERNRGNFPPRFSGRQFPNYSSELNVNALELEDSALYLCASSLLNRGEAFFGQGTRLTVV.

This clone showed up just once. The V and J genes are TRBV6-5 and TRBJ1-3; 10 bases map to TRBD1. Germline loops: CDR1 MNHEY, CDR2 SVGAGI. J was trimmed by 3 bases and V by 4 bases; bases with no gene match: 3. The length of the CDR3 is 15 residues. CDR3 bases: TGTGCCAGCAGTTTGACAGGGGGCGATGGAAACACCATATATTTT. This sequence encodes CASSLTGGDGNTIYF.

This sequence joins TRBV29-1 and TRBJ2-5; perhaps TRBD1 as D (6 bases). This CDR3 is 14 amino acids long. CDR1 is SQVTM, CDR2 ANQGSEA, per germline. With 4 bases removed from V and 1 base from J, the gap between germline ends came to 13 bases. CDR3 amino acids: CSVASSGAQETQYF. The DNA of the CDR3 is TGCAGCGTTGCCTCGTCAGGGGCCCAAGAGACCCAGTACTTC.

The CDR3 DNA reads as TGTGCCAGTAGTATTGAACCCACAGATACGCAGTATTTT. It translates to CASSIEPTDTQYF. J is TRBJ2-3 and V is TRBV19; D not resolved. V lost 3 bases to trimming and J lost 2 bases, with 6 bases between them. The CDR3 loop spans 13 amino acids. Germline-derived CDR1 and CDR2 are LNHDA and SQIVND (reference sequence).

There are a few counts of this clone. The V call is TRBV4-2, the J call TRBJ2-5; D not certain. CDR1 is LGHNA and CDR2 is YNFKEQ in the germline V gene. The CDR3 has 14 residues. V lost 3 bases, J lost 2 bases, and 10 bases lay in between. The CDR3 here is CASSQSTVQETQYF. CDR3 bases: TGTGCCAGCAGCCAGTCTACGGTACAAGAGACCCAGTACTTC.